This TCR beta chain is drawn from a study of cytomegalovirus exposure and HLA in healthy donors. General study results and limits: In vitro testing confirmed three CMV-associated chains as specific for CMV antigens.

The trim removed 4 bases at V and 7 bases at J, leaving 7 bases unmatched. The CDR3 has 14 amino acids. Germline values: CDR1 MNHEY, CDR2 SMNVEV (reference sequence). Turning to this clone: No antigen is known for it.

The repertoire was sequenced with immunoSEQ multiplex PCR; TCRdb's copy has only in-frame clones and lacks some. Among roughly 70,000 clones listed, about 94% were seen once. The chain joins TRBV27 to TRBJ2-3; 8 bases agree with TRBD1. The clonotype comes from a man younger than 35 in good health and CMV-seropositive. Sequenced: PBMCs. The CDR3 region has the DNA TGTGCCAGCAGTTCCCATCAGGGGGCGAATACGCAGTATTTT. This gives the protein CASSSHQGANTQYF.